Listed here are 30 T cell receptor beta chains from one sample, sequenced in a study of T-cell reconstitution after alpha-beta-depleted transplantation in children. Unique molecular identifiers were incorporated when the TCRbeta library was constructed. TCRdb recomputed calls from the PCR reads with MiXCR, one row per CDR3 protein. The sample has nearly 350,000 distinct CDR3 sequences, roughly 15% seen once. This sample comprised PBMCs, mostly from graft donor cells, obtained 360 days after TCRalphabeta/CD19-depleted stem cell transplant. Receptor source: a male patient aged 2 to 10 who had a stem cell transplant for acute lymphoblastic leukemia, so the T cells may come from the graft donor.

This clonotype was detected a few times. V and J are TRBV11-2 and TRBJ2-5; D not resolved. The V end was cut by 4 bases, the J end by 4 bases, with 10 bases between. Germline V CDR1 and CDR2: SGHAT, FQNNGV. The CDR3 consists of 13 residues. CDR3 amino acids: CASSSVLSETQYF. The CDR3 bases are TGTGCCAGCAGCTCGGTCTTGTCAGAGACCCAGTACTTC.

V usage is TRBV14 and J usage is TRBJ2-5; unclear D gene. Per germline, CDR1 SGHDN and CDR2 FVKESK. V was shortened by 6 bases and J by 5 bases, with 13 bases between the two germline ends. The CDR3 totals 13 residues. The CDR3 DNA reads as TGTGCCAGCAGACCACTGGGGAAGGAGACCCAGTACTTC. It yields the protein CASRPLGKETQYF.

Ten or more counts support this clonotype. The chain recombines TRBV6-1 with TRBJ2-6, with D possibly being TRBD1 (5 bases). The V end was cut by 5 bases, the J end by 0 bases, with 14 bases between. CDR3 length equals 17 residues. Germline values: CDR1 MNHNS, CDR2 SASEGT. The CDR3 loop is CASSRAYRSSGANVLTF. Written as DNA, the CDR3 is TGTGCCAGCAGTAGGGCCTACAGGAGCTCTGGGGCCAACGTCCTGACTTTC.

This clonotype came up a few times. The gene calls are TRBV28 and TRBJ1-2, with 7 positions matching TRBD1. The CDR3 loop spans 13 amino acids. Germline-derived CDR1 and CDR2 are MDHEN and SYDVKM. Germline trimming cut 7 bases from V and 8 bases from J; bases unmatched to any gene: 10. The CDR3 DNA is TGTGCCAGCACCCACCGCGACAGGGTGGGCTACACCTTC. Its translation: CASTHRDRVGYTF.

The rearrangement uses TRBV6-5 and TRBJ2-3, with 7 bases matching TRBD1. CDR1 is MNHEY, CDR2 SVGAGI, per germline. With V trimmed by 1 base and J by 4 bases, 17 bases remained unmatched. The CDR3 spans 19 residues. CDR3: CASSYFVQGPYSPADTQYF. The CDR3 DNA reads as TGTGCCAGCAGTTACTTCGTACAGGGGCCCTATTCACCGGCAGATACGCAGTATTTT.

This chain links TRBV20-1 with TRBJ2-2; 9 bases agree with TRBD2. The CDR3 runs 19 residues. V was clipped by 3 bases and J by 0 bases; unmatched bases: 14. Germline assignment: CDR1 DFQATT and CDR2 SNEGSKA (reference sequence). CDR3 residues: CSARKLPSGIPANTGELFF. The CDR3 region has the DNA TGCAGTGCTAGGAAATTACCTAGCGGGATACCCGCGAACACCGGGGAGCTGTTTTTT.

The chain is built from TRBV30 and TRBJ2-1; 7 bases are a match to TRBD2. CDR3 length equals 12 residues. The ends lost 0 bases at V and 10 bases at J; junction bases unmatched: 3. Germline V gene lookup returns CDR1 GTSNPN and CDR2 SVGIG (reference sequence). The CDR3: CAWSVLREEQFF. In DNA form, the CDR3 reads TGTGCCTGGAGTGTACTGCGGGAGGAGCAGTTCTTC.

The chain has TRBV30 and TRBJ1-2; 10 bases align to TRBD1. This CDR3 comprises 13 residues. CDR1 and CDR2 from the germline V gene are GTSNPN and SVGIG (reference sequence). The ends lost 3 bases at V and 6 bases at J; junction bases unmatched: 4. Here the CDR3 reads CAWSLDRGHGYTF. CDR3 DNA sequence: TGTGCCTGGAGCCTTGACAGGGGGCATGGCTACACCTTC. Using reference TRBV30 and TRBJ1-2 for the parts outside the CDR3, the full variable domain is SQTIHQWPATLVQPVGSPLSLECTVEGTSNPNLYWYRQAAGRGLQLLFYSVGIGQISSEVPQNLSASRPQDRQFILSSKKLLLSDSGFYLCAWSLDRGHGYTFGSGTRLTVV.

This clonotype appeared many times. V gene TRBV29-1 combines with J gene TRBJ2-1; TRBD2 agrees at 13 bases. The V and J ends lost 6 bases and 4 bases, in that order; junction bases with no gene match: 12. The CDR3 spans 17 residues. CDR1 and CDR2 from the germline V gene are SQVTM and ANQGSEA. The CDR3 region has the DNA TGCAGCGTCGCCGGGACTAGCGGGATGGGACCGTACAATGAGCAGTTCTTC. The encoded protein is CSVAGTSGMGPYNEQFF.

This chain uses TRBV5-1 with TRBJ1-2; D gene uncertain. Trimming took 0 bases from V and 4 from J, leaving 13 bases between them. There are 15 residues in the CDR3. Germline V CDR1 and CDR2: SGHRS, YFSETQ. The CDR3 sequence is CASSLADPLSYGYTF. The CDR3 bases are TGCGCCAGCAGCTTGGCCGACCCACTATCCTATGGCTACACCTTC.

This clonotype was counted many times. The rearrangement links TRBV6-2 or TRBV6-3 to TRBJ2-2, with 12 bases fitting TRBD2. The junction had 3 bases not matched to a gene; V was cut back by 4 bases and J by 6 bases. Germline V gene sequence: CDR1 MNHEY, CDR2 SVGEGT. The CDR3 contains 15 residues. Here the CDR3 DNA reads TGTGCCAGCAGTTCGACTAGCGGGAGAGCCGGGGAGCTGTTTTTT. Translating gives CASSSTSGRAGELFF.

This clonotype was found a few times. V usage is TRBV7-3 and J usage is TRBJ2-1; TRBD2 aligns across 10 bases. Trimming at V came to 1 base and at J to 6 bases, leaving 3 bases not matched to a gene. This CDR3 has 15 amino acids. Germline-derived CDR1 and CDR2 are SGHTA and FQGTGA. As DNA, the CDR3 is TGTGCCAGCAGCTTAATGCTAGCGGGAGCCAATGAGCAGTTCTTC. Its translation is CASSLMLAGANEQFF.

This clonotype was detected many times. This chain links TRBV5-1 with TRBJ2-3; TRBD1 aligns across 7 bases. The CDR3 extends over 15 amino acids. Germline V gene data show CDR1 as SGHRS and CDR2 as YFSETQ. V was clipped by 4 bases and J by 2 bases; unmatched bases: 7. The CDR3 region is CASSTGQLATDTQYF. In nucleotides, the CDR3 is TGCGCCAGCAGCACGGGACAGCTTGCCACAGATACGCAGTATTTT.

The sample holds many counts of this clonotype. The gene calls are TRBV25-1 and TRBJ1-1; D is ambiguous. The CDR3 length is 13 residues. Per the germline V gene, CDR1 is MGHDK and CDR2 is SYGVNS. With 6 bases removed from V and 6 bases from J, the gap between germline ends came to 14 bases. CDR3 loop: CASRYLSAAEAFF. For the CDR3, the DNA is TGTGCCAGCAGATACCTGTCGGCCGCTGAAGCTTTCTTT.

This clonotype has more than one count but fewer than ten. The CDR3: CASSVGGALNEQFF. CDR3 nucleotides: TGTGCCAGCAGCGTAGGAGGGGCCTTAAATGAGCAGTTCTTC. The chain has TRBV9 and TRBJ2-1, with D possibly being TRBD1 or TRBD2 (5 bases each). The CDR3 covers 14 residues. V was shortened by 0 bases and J by 7 bases, with 11 bases between the two germline ends. Germline CDR1 SGDLS, CDR2 YYNGEE. Looking up the rest from reference TRBV9 and TRBJ2-1 gives the full variable domain: DSGVTQTPKHLITATGQRVTLRCSPRSGDLSVYWYQQSLDQGLQFLIQYYNGEERAKGNILERFSAQQFPDLHSELNLSSLELGDSALYFCASSVGGALNEQFFGPGTRLTVL.

This clonotype was counted only a few times. This rearrangement joins TRBV5-1 to TRBJ2-6, with D perhaps matching TRBD2 (5 bases). Germline V CDR1 and CDR2: SGHRS, YFSETQ. This CDR3 has 16 amino acids. V lost 3 bases and J lost 0, with 10 bases in between. The CDR3 bases are TGCGCCAGCAGCTCTTATGCGGGCTCTGGGGCCAACGTCCTGACTTTC. Its translation: CASSSYAGSGANVLTF.

This chain joins TRBV6-2 or TRBV6-3 and TRBJ2-1, with a weak D call TRBD2 (6 bases). The V gene lost 3 bases and the J gene lost 6 bases, with 9 bases spanning the gap. The CDR3 extends over 13 amino acids. The germline V gene encodes CDR1 MNHEY and CDR2 SVGEGT. The CDR3 here is CASSYGGGNEQFF. CDR3 in DNA: TGTGCCAGCAGTTATGGGGGAGGCAATGAGCAGTTCTTC.

The V gene is TRBV4-1, the J gene TRBJ2-7; maybe TRBD1 (5 bases). V was cut by 0 bases and J by 3 bases, with 9 bases left in between. CDR1 and CDR2 (germline): MGHRA, YSYEKL. The CDR3 loop spans 14 amino acids. CDR3 DNA: TGCGCCAGCAGCCAAGAGCAGGGATACTACGAGCAGTACTTC. It yields the protein CASSQEQGYYEQYF.

This clonotype was counted ten times or more. V usage is TRBV29-1 and J usage is TRBJ2-1, with 8 bases aligning to TRBD2. Trimming at V came to 4 bases and at J to 6 bases, leaving 8 bases not matched to a gene. CDR3 length: 14 residues. CDR1 and CDR2 from the germline V gene are SQVTM and ANQGSEA. The CDR3 DNA reads as TGCAGCGTTGGGGCAGCGGGAGCGGGCAATGAGCAGTTCTTC. This gives the protein CSVGAAGAGNEQFF.

This clonotype has at least ten counts. The V gene is TRBV21-1, the J gene TRBJ2-1; TRBD1 is the table's D call, not checked against the DNA. TRBV21-1 counts as a pseudogene. The CDR3 runs to 17 residues. Here the CDR3 reads CASSKVGGTGGFNEQFF. The CDR3 bases are TGTGCCAGCAGCAAAGTTGGGGGGACAGGGGGGTTCAATGAGCAGTTCTTC.

This clonotype occurred many times. This chain links TRBV20-1 with TRBJ1-3; 7 positions match TRBD1. Trimming removed 3 bases from V and 4 bases from J; junction bases left unmatched: 6. Per germline, CDR1 DFQATT and CDR2 SNEGSKA (reference sequence). This CDR3 has 14 amino acids. CDR3 sequence: CSARGGTAGNTIYF. The CDR3 DNA reads TGCAGTGCTAGGGGAGGGACAGCAGGAAACACCATATATTTT.

V is TRBV11-1 and J is TRBJ2-4, with D unresolved. V lost 1 base and J 1 base, leaving 11 bases between the germline ends. CDR3 length equals 16 residues. Germline assignment: CDR1 SGHAT and CDR2 FQDESV (reference sequence). The CDR3 spells CASSLGRVSAKNIQYF. Here the CDR3 DNA reads TGTGCCAGCAGCTTAGGAAGGGTATCGGCCAAAAACATTCAGTACTTC. The variable domain in full, with the rest retrieved from reference TRBV11-1 and TRBJ2-4, is EAEVAQSPRYKITEKSQAVAFWCDPISGHATLYWYRQILGQGPELLVQFQDESVVDDSQLPKDRFSAERLKGVDSTLKIQPAELGDSAMYLCASSLGRVSAKNIQYFGAGTRLSVL.

The CDR3 here is CASSVTGTTYNEQFF. CDR3 bases: TGTGCCAGCAGCGTTACCGGGACTACTTACAATGAGCAGTTCTTC. The chain is built from TRBV9 and TRBJ2-1, with 7 bases aligning to TRBD2. This CDR3 is 15 amino acids long. Germline CDR1 and CDR2: SGDLS and YYNGEE. The trim removed 2 bases at V and 4 bases at J, leaving 6 bases unmatched.

The genes are TRBV7-2 and TRBJ2-7; maybe TRBD1 (6 bases). This CDR3 region has 15 residues. Germline CDR1 is SGHTA and CDR2 is FQGNSA. Trimming removed 1 base from V and 4 bases from J, with 14 bases in between. The CDR3 coding sequence is TGTGCCAGCAGCTTAGAAATGGGGGCGGGTTACGAGCAGTACTTC. Residues: CASSLEMGAGYEQYF.

The chain employs TRBV7-9 and TRBJ2-5, with 10 bases matching TRBD2. The CDR3 spans 16 residues. V shed 4 bases, J shed 5 bases, and the junction held 10 bases outside the gene matches. Per the germline V gene, CDR1 is SEHNR and CDR2 is FQNEAQ (reference sequence). This CDR3 reads CASSSKPGLAKETQYF. Written as DNA, the CDR3 is TGTGCCAGCAGCTCAAAGCCGGGACTAGCGAAGGAGACCCAGTACTTC.

This clonotype was counted ten times or more. The chain links TRBV5-1 to TRBJ2-1, with 10 nucleotides matching TRBD2. CDR3 size: 16 residues. From germline, CDR1 is SGHRS and CDR2 YFSETQ. Losses at the gene ends were 5 bases for V and 3 bases for J; bases not matched to a gene: 8. The CDR3 nucleotides are TGCGCCAGCAGGGGTGGGCTAGCGGGGGTCTACAATGAGCAGTTCTTC. Translation gives CASRGGLAGVYNEQFF.

This clonotype was recorded at least ten times. The gene calls are TRBV4-1 and TRBJ2-1; D call uncertain. The CDR3 sequence is 15 residues long. Germline V gene data show CDR1 as MGHRA and CDR2 as YSYEKL. Trimming left V 6 bases short and J 2 bases short, with 14 bases between. The chain's CDR3 is CASRRGAPPYNEQFF. CDR3 in DNA: TGCGCCAGCAGACGCGGCGCCCCTCCCTACAATGAGCAGTTCTTC.

This clonotype has a handful of counts. The chain employs TRBV5-1 and TRBJ2-7; TRBD2 aligns across 10 bases. Germline V gene data show CDR1 as SGHRS and CDR2 as YFSETQ. With 6 bases clipped from V and 3 bases from J, the junction kept 3 bases outside the gene matches. The CDR3 contains 13 residues. The CDR3 coding sequence is TGCGCCAGCAAGGGACTAGCGAACTACGAGCAGTACTTC. Amino acid sequence: CASKGLANYEQYF.

The CDR3: CASSMAVSGNTIYF. The DNA for the CDR3 is TGTGCCAGCAGCATGGCCGTCTCTGGAAACACCATATATTTT. This chain uses TRBV7-8 with TRBJ1-3; the D is unclear. The CDR3 is made up of 14 amino acids. The germline V gene encodes CDR1 SGHVS and CDR2 FQNEAQ. Trimming removed 5 bases from V and 0 bases from J, with 8 bases in between.

The sample holds many counts of this clonotype. The chain employs TRBV11-1 and TRBJ2-3; 13 positions agree with TRBD2. CDR3 size: 18 residues. With V trimmed by 7 bases and J by 8 bases, 18 bases remained unmatched. Looked up from germline, CDR1 is SGHAT and CDR2 is FQDESV (reference sequence). CDR3 residues: CASTRGLAGVPSSGTQYF. The CDR3 bases are TGTGCCAGCACCCGTGGACTAGCGGGAGTCCCATCGTCGGGTACGCAGTATTTT.